This record looks at one T cell receptor beta chain sequence and its context. Different DNA sequences within this sample yield the same CDR3. This sample is part of a study of blood T cell repertoires in COVID-19. About the research overall: Researchers got acute and convalescent COVID-19 samples from the United States, Italy and Spain. The analysed material was cDNA or gDNA that came from T cells, B-cell-depleted T cells, or PBMCs.

The CDR3 length is 14 residues. The V gene's germline CDR1 is MNHNS and CDR2 SASEGT. Trimming stripped 1 base from V and 4 bases from J, with 10 bases between. Assay used: immunoSEQ multiplex PCR; TCRdb lists only in-frame clones, some missing. The sample includes more than 65,000 clones, around 83% seen only once; the top ten take 9% to 10%. The chain employs TRBV6-1 and TRBJ1-2; D call uncertain. Sequencing input: peripheral blood. The receptor comes from an elderly woman with acute or convalescent COVID-19. CDR3 bases: TGTGCCAGCAGTGAAGGGGCAGGCTTCTATGGCTACACCTTC. Translating it yields CASSEGAGFYGYTF.